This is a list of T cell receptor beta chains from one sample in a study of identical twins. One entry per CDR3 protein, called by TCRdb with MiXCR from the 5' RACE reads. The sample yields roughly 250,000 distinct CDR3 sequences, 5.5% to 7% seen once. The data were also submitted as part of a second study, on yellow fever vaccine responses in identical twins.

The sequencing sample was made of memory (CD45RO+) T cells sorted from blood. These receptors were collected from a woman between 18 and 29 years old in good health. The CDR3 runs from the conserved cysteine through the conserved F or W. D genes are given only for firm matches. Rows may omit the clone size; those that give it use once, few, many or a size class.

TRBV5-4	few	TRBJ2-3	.	TGTGCCAGCAGCTTGATGACATCTTCCGACGGGGATACGCAGTATTTT	CASSLMTSSDGDTQYF
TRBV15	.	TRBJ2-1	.	TGTGCCACCAGCAGAGCATGGAAGGACTACCACCCCCTCACAAGCTCCTACAATGAGCAGTTCTTC	CATSRAWKDYHPLTSSYNEQFF
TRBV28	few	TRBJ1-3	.	TGTGCCAGCAGCCCCCTGGGGAACACCATATATTTT	CASSPLGNTIYF
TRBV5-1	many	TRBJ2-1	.	TGCGCCAGCAGCCCCGGAGAGGACGGCAATGAGCAGTTCTTC	CASSPGEDGNEQFF
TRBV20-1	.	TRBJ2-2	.	TGCAGTGCTTCAAGGGAGAGGTTAGGAACCGGGGAGCTGTTTTTT	CSASRERLGTGELFF
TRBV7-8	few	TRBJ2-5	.	TGTGCCAGCAGCAACCTCCTCCGAGGAGGCATGGGGTGGGAGACCCAGTACTTC	CASSNLLRGGMGWETQYF
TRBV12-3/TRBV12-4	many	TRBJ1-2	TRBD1	TGTGCCAGCAGCCCGGGACAGGGGTTCTATGGCTACACCTTC	CASSPGQGFYGYTF
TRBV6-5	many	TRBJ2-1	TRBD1	TGTGCCAGCAGTTACGTCCTTCAGGGGGCAAGGAATGAGCAGTTCTTC	CASSYVLQGARNEQFF
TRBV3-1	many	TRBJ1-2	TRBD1	TGTGCCAGCAGCTCGCGGACAGGTGGAGGCTACACCTTC	CASSSRTGGGYTF
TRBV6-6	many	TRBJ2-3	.	TGTGCCAGCAGCGAGCAGTATTTT	CASSEQYF
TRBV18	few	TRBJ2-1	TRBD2	TGTGCCAGCTCACCTCCAACCGGGACTAGCGGGGCCAAGGGAAGGAATGAGCAGTTCTTC	CASSPPTGTSGAKGRNEQFF
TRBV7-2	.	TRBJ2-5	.	TGTGCCAGCCGGACCACGGTTCAAGAGACCCAGTACTTC	CASRTTVQETQYF
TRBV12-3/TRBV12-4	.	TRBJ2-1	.	TGTGCCAGCAGCACCATAGAGAGTCATGAGCAGTTCTTC	CASSTIESHEQFF
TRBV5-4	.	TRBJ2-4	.	TGTGCCAGCAGCTTGGATCCCGGGGGCCCAAAAAACATTCAGTACTTC	CASSLDPGGPKNIQYF
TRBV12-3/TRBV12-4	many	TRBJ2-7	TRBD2	TGTGCCAGCAGTTTAGGCACTAGCGGATCGACCCCTCTAGAGCAGTACTTC	CASSLGTSGSTPLEQYF
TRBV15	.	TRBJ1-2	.	TGTGCCACCAGCAGAACCAAGACCGACCCCCGGGCTTATGGCTACACCTTC	CATSRTKTDPRAYGYTF
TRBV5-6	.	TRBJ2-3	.	TGTGCCAGCAGCTTGTTCGCCGTTGGGGGTGTGGCAGATACGCAGTATTTT	CASSLFAVGGVADTQYF
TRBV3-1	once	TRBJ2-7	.	TGTGCCAGCAGCCACCAGGGATACAGTGTCTACGAGCAGTACTTC	CASSHQGYSVYEQYF
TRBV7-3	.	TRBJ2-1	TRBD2	TGTGCCAGCAGCTTACGGGGACTAGCGGGAGACGAGCAGTTCTTC	CASSLRGLAGDEQFF
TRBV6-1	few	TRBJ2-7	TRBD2	TGTGCCAGCAGTCCCGGGACTAGCGGAGGACGCTACGAGCAGTACTTC	CASSPGTSGGRYEQYF
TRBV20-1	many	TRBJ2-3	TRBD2	TGCAGTGCTAGTCGCGGGAGAAACACAGATACGCAGTATTTT	CSASRGRNTDTQYF
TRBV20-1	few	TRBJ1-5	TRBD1	TGCAGTGCTAGTGTGACAGGGGAGTATCAGCCCCAGCATTTT	CSASVTGEYQPQHF
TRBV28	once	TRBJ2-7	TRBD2	TGTGCCAGCAGTACTACCCGGGGGGGTCCGTACGAGCAGTACTTC	CASSTTRGGPYEQYF
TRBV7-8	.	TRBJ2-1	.	TGTGCCAGCAGCATAGGGGGGGGGAGGACTAACAATGAGCAGTTCTTC	CASSIGGGRTNNEQFF
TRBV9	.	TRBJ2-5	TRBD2	TGTGCCAGCAGCGTAGTGGCTAGCGGGGGTGGGGAGACCCAGTACTTC	CASSVVASGGGETQYF
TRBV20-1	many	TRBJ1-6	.	TGCAGTGCAACCACAGGGCTAAATTCACCCCTCCACTTT	CSATTGLNSPLHF
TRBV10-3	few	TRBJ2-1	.	TGTGCCATCAGAGCGGGACAGGCCTACAATGAGCAGTTCTTC	CAIRAGQAYNEQFF
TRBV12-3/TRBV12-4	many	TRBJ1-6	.	TGTGCCAGCAGTTTCCGGGGATATAATTCACCCCTCCACTTT	CASSFRGYNSPLHF
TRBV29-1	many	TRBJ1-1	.	TGCAGCGTAACTCAGGGAGGGGTCGCTGAAGCTTTCTTT	CSVTQGGVAEAFF
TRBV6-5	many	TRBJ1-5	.	TGTGCCAGCAGTTACTCGTCCGAGTATAGCAATCAGCCCCAGCATTTT	CASSYSSEYSNQPQHF
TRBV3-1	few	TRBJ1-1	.	TGTGCCAGCAGCTCCCGACAGGTTCTGAACACTGAAGCTTTCTTT	CASSSRQVLNTEAFF
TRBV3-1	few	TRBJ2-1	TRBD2	TGTGCCAGCAGCCAAGTGAGCGGGAGGGCCCATAACAATGAGCAGTTCTTC	CASSQVSGRAHNNEQFF
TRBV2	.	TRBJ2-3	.	TGTGCCAGCACCCGGGACACCACAGATACGCAGTATTTT	CASTRDTTDTQYF
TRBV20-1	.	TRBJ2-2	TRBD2	TGCAGTGCCACTAATCTAGCGGAGAGCCCTACCGGGGAGCTGTTTTTT	CSATNLAESPTGELFF
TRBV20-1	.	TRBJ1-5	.	TGCAGTGCCAGAAACACAAGGAACTCCTTAAATCAGCCCCAGCATTTT	CSARNTRNSLNQPQHF
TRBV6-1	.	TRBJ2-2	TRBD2	TGTGCCAGCAGTGATGCCCCTCCGGGAGGGTACACCGGGGAGCTGTTTTTT	CASSDAPPGGYTGELFF
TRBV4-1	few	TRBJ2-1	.	TGCGCCAGCAGCCAAAGCGGAGGGTTGAGGGAGCTCTTCTTC	CASSQSGGLRELFF
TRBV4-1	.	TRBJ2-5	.	TGCGCCAGCAGCCCTCCCGGGAGCCTACAGGGGGCTAGCGGGAGTTTGGCCCAGTACTTC	CASSPPGSLQGASGSLAQYF
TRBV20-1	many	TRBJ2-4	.	TGCAGTGCTTGGACTACAGCGGGCATTCAGTACTTC	CSAWTTAGIQYF
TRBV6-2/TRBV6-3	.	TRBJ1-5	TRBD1	TGTGCCAGCAGGACAGGGATTCAGCCCCAGCATTTT	CASRTGIQPQHF
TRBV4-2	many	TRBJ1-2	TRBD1	TGTGCCAGCAGCCCGGACAGGGCCTATGGCTACACCTTC	CASSPDRAYGYTF
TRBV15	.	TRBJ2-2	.	TGTGCCACCAGCAGAGGGCTAGGGGAGCTGTTTTTT	CATSRGLGELFF
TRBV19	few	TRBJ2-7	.	TGTGCCAGTAGTAGCGGGTTTTCCTACGAGCAGTACTTC	CASSSGFSYEQYF
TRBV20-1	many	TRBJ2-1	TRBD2	TGCAGCACGGGACTAAAGCAGTTCTTC	CSTGLKQFF
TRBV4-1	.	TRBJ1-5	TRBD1	TGCGCCAGCAGCCCTTGGACAGGGAGAGGGTATCAGCCCCAGCATTTT	CASSPWTGRGYQPQHF
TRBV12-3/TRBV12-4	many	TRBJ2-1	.	TGTGCCAGCAGTTTCGTCAATGAGCAGTTCTTC	CASSFVNEQFF